This T cell receptor beta chain stems from a study of response to subunit inactivated influenza vaccine. The study's findings and limits: That few new T cells are recruited by each seasonal influenza vaccination was the authors' suggestion.

TCRdb redid the calling of the RT-PCR reads with MiXCR, one entry per CDR3 protein. The sample carries over 400,000 distinct CDR3 sequences, 10% to 15% recorded once. Concerning this clonotype: Its antigen is undetermined.

The sample consisted of PBMCs from blood, taken 45 days after vaccination. This TCR was recovered from a man aged 45-60 years who received an inactivated influenza vaccine.

CDR3 residues: CSAGASGRNTGELFF. CDR3 coding DNA: TGCAGTGCTGGGGCCTCGGGGAGGAACACCGGGGAGCTGTTTTTT. The V call is TRBV20-1, the J call TRBJ2-2; D tentatively fits TRBD1 or TRBD2 (5 bases each). Per the germline V gene, CDR1 is DFQATT and CDR2 is SNEGSKA (reference sequence). V lost 5 bases and J lost 1, with 14 bases in between. The CDR3 is made up of 15 amino acids.